This T cell receptor beta chain was profiled in a study of TIL therapy for anti-PD-1-resistant metastatic lung cancer. On the study more broadly: Tumor harvest preceded PD-1/PD-L1 blockade, followed by nivolumab treatment. Median patient age was 54, ranging about 38-80 years. By whole-exome sequencing, median non-synonymous tumor mutation burden was around 1.5 mutations per megabase. Study conclusions and caveats: Patients were highly selected, enriched for treatment-naive, never-smoker and oncogene-addicted cases.

The sample's time point: pre-treatment sample, taken before nivolumab and TIL therapy. A single count supports this clone. The target antigen is unknown. Sequencing used immunoSEQ v3. Clones were sequenced by immunoSEQ multiplex PCR, and TCRdb holds only the in-frame ones, with some missing. The repertoire holds 50,000 to 70,000 clones, with under 75% as singletons. The sequence derives from a person aged 25 to 85 with non-small cell lung cancer. Sequenced material: blood, taken at baseline.

CDR3: CASNAAGGGELFF. The CDR3 DNA follows: TGTGCCAGCAACGCGGCGGGAGGCGGGGAGCTGTTTTTT. V and J are TRBV6-5 and TRBJ2-2; 8 positions agree with TRBD2. CDR1 and CDR2 (germline): MNHEY, SVGAGI. This CDR3 has 13 residues. The V and J ends lost 7 bases and 7 bases, in that order; junction bases with no gene match: 5.